Listed below are T cell receptor beta chains from one sample, sequenced in a study of shared clonotypes between healthy human individuals. Assay used: immunoSEQ multiplex PCR; TCRdb lists only in-frame clones, some missing. This sample has around 2,000,000 clones, with about 95% found just once. Sequencing was done on a sample of naive CD8+ T cells sorted from blood. All receptors derive from a man younger than 35 in good health. The CDR3 runs from the conserved cysteine through the conserved F or W. D genes are given only for firm matches.

v_call	d_call	cdr3_aa
TRBV4-1	TRBD2	CASSRDGGGTTDTQYF
TRBV2	TRBD1	CASQAGTGGRYGYTF
TRBV6-6	-	CASSPELSSTGELFF
TRBV30	TRBD2	CAWSAGVAGSSYNEQFF
TRBV19	-	CASSISIENSPLHF
TRBV5-1	TRBD1	CASSLRTGGYGYTF
TRBV7-9	TRBD2	CASSPGLAGMETQYF
TRBV18	-	CASSPTGPGNQPQHF
TRBV4-3	-	CASSQIGGMHFF
TRBV6-1	-	CASSEGYTRDGYTF
TRBV9	TRBD2	CASGAGGSYEQYF
TRBV14	TRBD1	CASSQGGPGGTF
TRBV7-9	-	CALGAAQHEQFF
TRBV5-4	TRBD1	CASSPSTGGYEQYF
TRBV27	-	CASSLSRDGTDTQYF
TRBV7-2	TRBD1	CASSLLTGDGYTF
TRBV11-2	-	CASSLASGSSSYEQYF
TRBV5-5	-	CASSLTGTSYEQYF
TRBV19	TRBD2	CASSPQLAGGKEQYF
TRBV6-1	TRBD1	CASSELIRDRDTDTQYF
TRBV11-2	-	CASSLDRYEQYF
TRBV4-1	-	CASSHGSDLVPYF
TRBV7-8	TRBD2	CASSLRTSGSLPDTQYF
TRBV11-3	-	CAGDRFSYEQYF
TRBV30	TRBD1	CAWSVTGVSTDTQYF
TRBV7-6	-	CASSPYHRDQRLDTQYF
TRBV5-6	-	CASSHVLAGLNTGELFF
TRBV7-9	TRBD1	CASSHPDRVGNIQYF